These 24 T cell receptor beta chains were sequenced from one sample in a study of immune aging and cytomegalovirus after organ transplant. Antigen specificity for these receptors is unknown. A microwell BD Rhapsody targeted mRNA and AbSeq workflow captured the cells and built the libraries. TCRdb analysed the single-cell sequencing reads with MiXCR anew, one entry per CDR3 protein. The data hold tens of thousands of distinct CDR3 sequences, with roughly 36% observed a single time. This sample's time point: five sample-tagged time points from pre-transplant (day -1) to day 368 post-transplant, pooled. Here the sequenced sample was CMV peptide-activated CD4+ and CD8+ T cells sorted from blood, taken at five time points, pooled. Specified subset: sorted CD8+CD137+ and CD4+CD154+ T cells after more than 9 h CMV IE-1 peptide stimulation. Receptors were obtained from a female donor who had a heart transplant and CMV viremia.

This chain joins TRBV7-9 and TRBJ1-3, with TRBD1 as a possible D gene (5 bases). CDR1 and CDR2 (germline): SEHNR, FQNEAQ (reference sequence). Trimming left V 1 base short and J 0 bases short, with 13 bases between. The CDR3 is made up of 17 amino acids. This chain's CDR3 is CASSLVIGDLSGNTIYF. The CDR3, as DNA: TGTGCCAGCAGCTTAGTGATAGGGGATCTCTCTGGAAACACCATATATTTT. The complete variable domain, with remaining parts taken from reference TRBV7-9 and TRBJ1-3, reads DTGVSQNPRHKITKRGQNVTFRCDPISEHNRLYWYRQTLGQGPEFLTYFQNEAQLEKSRLLSDRFSAERPKGSFSTLEIQRTEQGDSAMYLCASSLVIGDLSGNTIYFGEGSWLTVV.

This clonotype has just one count. V is TRBV30 and J is TRBJ2-3; no clear D gene. The CDR3 extends over 16 amino acids. With 3 bases removed from V and 1 base from J, the gap between germline ends came to 17 bases. Germline V gene data show CDR1 as GTSNPN and CDR2 as SVGIG (reference sequence). As DNA, the CDR3 is TGTGCCTGGAGCGATCAGACGTACTTGGGCACAGATACGCAGTATTTT. This encodes CAWSDQTYLGTDTQYF.

V is TRBV6-6 and J is TRBJ1-1, with D unresolved. Between the trimmed V and J ends, which lost 0 bases and 10 bases, there was a span of 12 bases. The CDR3 is 13 residues long. The germline gives CDR1 MNHNY, CDR2 SVGAGI (reference sequence). The CDR3 loop is CASSYSTARRAFF. The CDR3 region has the DNA TGTGCCAGCAGTTACTCCACGGCCCGAAGAGCTTTCTTT.

The chain employs TRBV7-9 and TRBJ1-1, with D maybe TRBD1 (5 bases). V shed 1 base and J shed 1 base, with 13 bases lying between them. Germline V gives CDR1 SEHNR, CDR2 FQNEAQ (reference sequence). This CDR3 is 16 amino acids long. The CDR3 loop is CASSLDEGQGNTEAFF. CDR3 bases: TGTGCCAGCAGCTTAGATGAGGGGCAGGGGAACACTGAAGCTTTCTTT.

There are many counts of this clonotype. The rearrangement links TRBV24-1 to TRBJ2-5; TRBD1 agrees at 7 bases. The CDR3 contains 17 residues. With 5 bases clipped from V and 1 base from J, the junction kept 12 bases outside the gene matches. CDR1 and CDR2 (germline): KGHDR, SFDVKD. The CDR3 region has the DNA TGTGCCACCAGTGCCACCGCAAGTCGGACAGGCCAAGAGACCCAGTACTTC. Protein sequence: CATSATASRTGQETQYF.

Concerning this clonotype itself: The junction shows a germline mismatch at one end, possibly a read error. V is TRBV28 and J is TRBJ1-2; the D gene is possibly TRBD1 (5 bases). The length of the CDR3 is 15 residues. The germline gives CDR1 MDHEN, CDR2 SYDVKM. The CDR3 nucleotides are TGTGCCTGCAGTTTAAGTCAGGGAGCAGGCTATGGCTACACCTTC. This codes for CACSLSQGAGYGYTF.

By proportion, this clonotype is medium-sized. This chain uses TRBV20-1 with TRBJ2-7; D not resolved. Germline V gene lookup returns CDR1 DFQATT and CDR2 SNEGSKA (reference sequence). This CDR3 spans 14 amino acids. Trimming removed 0 bases at V and 2 bases at J, with 11 bases between. Here the CDR3 reads CSARDLEPPYEQYF. The DNA for the CDR3 is TGCAGTGCTAGAGATCTAGAACCCCCCTACGAGCAGTACTTC.

The chain joins TRBV20-1 to TRBJ1-5; D is unresolved. The CDR3 sequence is 13 residues long. With 0 bases removed from V and 7 bases from J, the gap between germline ends came to 10 bases. Germline lookup yields CDR1 DFQATT and CDR2 SNEGSKA (reference sequence). The CDR3 nucleotides read TGCAGTGCTAGAGAGGACGTTGCACAGCCCCAGCATTTT. Amino acid sequence: CSAREDVAQPQHF.

The table lists this clonotype with many counts. Relative to the germline gene, one junction end is altered; a read error may explain this. The chain carries TRBV27 and TRBJ1-3; D gene unclear. This CDR3 is 14 amino acids long. Per the germline V gene, CDR1 is MNHEY and CDR2 is SMNVEV (reference sequence). DNA for the CDR3: TGTGCCAGCCGGGCCTTAAGCTCTGGAAACACCGTATATTTT. Translation gives CASRALSSGNTVYF.

The V call is TRBV9, the J call TRBJ2-7; weak D call: TRBD2 (6 bases). The CDR3 loop spans 15 amino acids. From germline, CDR1 is SGDLS and CDR2 YYNGEE. V shed 3 bases and J shed 0 bases, with 13 bases lying between them. The CDR3 DNA reads as TGTGCCAGCAGCGCGGACCCCGGGGGCTCCTACGAGCAGTACTTC. Encoded protein: CASSADPGGSYEQYF.

This clonotype was seen at least ten times. The chain combines TRBV14 with TRBJ1-1; TRBD1 matches 9 bases. The trim removed 4 bases at V and 5 bases at J, leaving 8 bases unmatched. The germline CDR1 and CDR2 sequences are SGHDN and FVKESK. This CDR3 has 15 residues. CDR3 nucleotide sequence: TGTGCCAGCAGCCGGCACAGGGGGCTAGAGACTGAAGCTTTCTTT. This codes for CASSRHRGLETEAFF.

The table lists this clonotype with a few counts. This chain joins TRBV29-1 and TRBJ2-3; D ambiguous. CDR3 size: 14 residues. The germline gives CDR1 SQVTM, CDR2 ANQGSEA. V lost 0 bases and J lost 0, with 7 bases in between. The CDR3 DNA follows: TGCAGCGTTGAAGAACTGACTAGCACAGATACGCAGTATTTT. It specifies CSVEELTSTDTQYF.

This clonotype is a singleton in its sample. In this CDR3 the conserved last residue, phenylalanine or tryptophan, is missing, so a read error is likely. CDR3 DNA: TGCAGTGCTAGAGAGTTTGAGAGCACTGAAGCTTTCTCT. Translating it yields CSAREFESTEAFS. J is TRBJ1-1 and V is TRBV20-1; D gene unclear. V was trimmed by 0 bases and J by 4 bases, leaving 9 bases between them. CDR3 length: 13 amino acids. Germline CDR1 reads DFQATT; CDR2 reads SNEGSKA (reference sequence).

This chain connects TRBV7-2 to TRBJ2-7, with TRBD2 matching 10 bases. V was pared by 6 bases and J by 5 bases, with 7 bases of the junction left unmatched. The CDR3 runs to 14 residues. Germline V gene data show CDR1 as SGHTA and CDR2 as FQGNSA. This CDR3 reads CASSLGLASDEQYF. CDR3 bases: TGTGCCAGCAGTCTGGGACTAGCGTCCGACGAGCAGTACTTC.

This clonotype was counted between two and nine times. The genes are TRBV12-3 or TRBV12-4 and TRBJ1-5, with D perhaps matching TRBD1 (5 bases). Deletions cut 5 bases from V and 9 bases from J, with 14 bases between. The CDR3 is 13 residues long. For the CDR3, the DNA is TGTGCCAGCAGTCGGGACCGGGTAAGGCCCCAGCATTTT. It codes for CASSRDRVRPQHF.

The J gene is TRBJ2-2, the V gene TRBV19, with TRBD2 as a possible D gene (5 bases). This CDR3 has 11 amino acids. CDR1 and CDR2 (germline): LNHDA, SQIVND (reference sequence). With 8 bases removed from V and 7 bases from J, the gap between germline ends came to 8 bases. CDR3 amino acids: CASSGIGELFF. The CDR3 region has the DNA TGTGCCAGTTCCGGGATCGGGGAGCTGTTTTTT.

The chain couples TRBV18 to TRBJ2-6, with D hard to call. V lost 3 bases and J lost 0, with 6 bases in between. This CDR3 has 15 residues. Germline values: CDR1 KGHSH, CDR2 LQKENI. Here the CDR3 DNA reads TGTGCCAGCTCACCGAATTTCTCTGGGGCCAACGTCCTGACTTTC. It codes for CASSPNFSGANVLTF. Filled out from reference TRBV18 and TRBJ2-6, the complete variable domain reads NAGVMQNPRHLVRRRGQEARLRCSPMKGHSHVYWYRQLPEEGLKFMVYLQKENIIDESGMPKERFSAEFPKEGPSILRIQQVVRGDSAAYFCASSPNFSGANVLTFGAGSRLTVL.

The rearrangement joins TRBV27 to TRBJ1-6, with TRBD1 as a possible D gene (5 bases). The V gene's germline CDR1 is MNHEY and CDR2 SMNVEV (reference sequence). Trimming took off 6 bases at V and 11 bases at J, with 17 bases between the two ends. The CDR3 extends over 14 amino acids. The CDR3 reads CASSPGSRVTPLHF. The CDR3 region has the DNA TGTGCCAGCAGCCCAGGGAGTAGAGTTACACCCCTCCACTTT.

For this clonotype: A read error is likely, as this CDR3 ends without the conserved phenylalanine or tryptophan. V and J are TRBV6-4 and TRBJ2-2, with TRBD2 matching 7 bases. CDR1 is MRHNA, CDR2 SNTAGT, per germline. Losses at the gene ends were 6 bases for V and 7 bases for J; bases not matched to a gene: 11. The length of the CDR3 is 15 residues. The chain's CDR3 is CASRRTAGTDGELFL. The CDR3 DNA is TGTGCCAGCAGAAGAACAGCGGGAACGGACGGGGAGCTGTTTCTT.

The sample holds a few counts of this clonotype. The gene calls are TRBV7-3 and TRBJ1-3, with D perhaps TRBD1 (5 bases). Trimming removed 3 bases at V and 0 bases at J, with 6 bases between. This CDR3 is 14 amino acids long. Germline assignment: CDR1 SGHTA and CDR2 FQGTGA. The CDR3 DNA reads as TGTGCCAGCAGCTTTGGGGGCTCTGGAAACACCATATATTTT. Protein sequence: CASSFGGSGNTIYF.

In this sample, this clonotype is medium-sized. The chain uses TRBV28 and TRBJ2-7; a weak D match, TRBD1 (6 bases). Trimming took 8 bases from V and 3 from J, leaving 20 bases between them. Germline V CDR1 and CDR2: MDHEN, SYDVKM. CDR3 length equals 15 residues. CDR3 sequence: CASDGSTGSIYEQYF. The CDR3 region has the DNA TGTGCCAGCGACGGTTCTACAGGGAGCATCTACGAGCAGTACTTC.

The chain combines TRBV3-1 with TRBJ1-1; TRBD1 might be the D (5 bases). V shed 6 bases and J shed 1 base, with 12 bases lying between them. The CDR3 is made up of 14 amino acids. Looked up from germline, CDR1 is LGHDT and CDR2 is YNNKEL (reference sequence). This chain's CDR3 is CASRQGPPNTEAFF. The CDR3 DNA follows: TGTGCCAGCAGGCAGGGTCCCCCGAACACTGAAGCTTTCTTT. Combining the CDR3 with reference TRBV3-1 and TRBJ1-1 gives the whole variable domain DTAVSQTPKYLVTQMGNDKSIKCEQNLGHDTMYWYKQDSKKFLKIMFSYNNKELIINETVPNRFSPKSPDKAHLNLHINSLELGDSAVYFCASRQGPPNTEAFFGQGTRLTVV.

This clonotype turned up a few times. J is TRBJ1-1 and V is TRBV5-1; TRBD1 aligns across 8 bases. CDR1 SGHRS and CDR2 YFSETQ come from the germline V gene. Germline trimming cut 5 bases from V and 1 base from J; bases unmatched to any gene: 4. CDR3 length: 14 residues. As DNA, the CDR3 is TGCGCCAGCAGTACCGACAGGGGGAACACTGAAGCTTTCTTT. It is translated as CASSTDRGNTEAFF.

In this sample, this clonotype turned up many times. The genes are TRBV5-1 and TRBJ1-5; TRBD1 agrees at 7 bases. The CDR3 is 14 residues long. Trimming at V came to 4 bases and at J to 0 bases, leaving 1 base not matched to a gene. From germline, CDR1 is SGHRS and CDR2 YFSETQ. The CDR3 sequence is CASSAGGSNQPQHF. In DNA form, the CDR3 reads TGCGCCAGCAGCGCAGGGGGTAGCAATCAGCCCCAGCATTTT.